This T cell receptor (beta chain) was recorded in a study of T cells in localized non-small cell lung cancer. Findings and limits, study-wide: Uninvolved adjacent lung, not tumor, had the highest T cell clonality. As only one tumor region underwent sequencing, heterogeneity remains possible. Appearance in adjacent lung was seen for a median approximately 59 of the top 100 tumor clones. Greater blood T cell density accompanied longer overall survival.

About this clone itself: What it recognizes is unknown.

Germline V CDR1 and CDR2: SGHRS, YFSETQ. J lost 2 bases, V lost 4 bases, and 4 bases had no gene match. The CDR3 extends over 14 amino acids. The repertoire was sequenced with immunoSEQ multiplex PCR; TCRdb's copy has only in-frame clones and lacks some. The repertoire includes 25,000 to 30,000 clones, 85% to 95% of them detected once, and 25% to 35% sits in the top ten. This rearrangement joins TRBV5-1 to TRBJ2-7; 9 bases are shared with TRBD2. The sequence was obtained from a female donor older than 55 with stage I lung adenocarcinoma. Sequenced here: peripheral blood, sampled before any cancer treatment. In nucleotides, the CDR3 is TGCGCCAGCAGCCCGACTAGCGGAACCTACGAGCAGTACTTC. It translates to CASSPTSGTYEQYF.